This T cell receptor beta chain was sequenced for a study of human T cells and chemical hapten exposure. Study context: Diphenylcyclopropenone was administered weekly to the scalp of patients throughout the approximately 23-week study. Once 0.01% DPC had been applied to the upper back by patch test, readings were taken at 6 days.

As for this clonotype: The antigen remains undetermined.

The time point here: patch test 3, about 24 weeks after DPC sensitization. Treatment reported: therapeutic diphenylcyclopropenone sensitization with weekly scalp DPC. Library preparation tagged each individual cDNA molecule with a unique molecular identifier. TCRdb reprocessed the RACE reads via MiXCR and lists one record per CDR3 protein. The repertoire consists of 150,000 to 200,000 distinct CDR3 sequences, with around a quarter occurring once and the leading ten covering 2.5%. V was clipped by 0 bases and J by 0 bases, with 10 bases between them. The CDR3 runs to 15 residues. Germline CDR1 SGDLS, CDR2 YYNGEE. Overall study results and limits: Significantly more large CDR3 similarity clusters were formed by expanded TCRs than by controls.

The source was whole blood, collected in connection with sensitization to the hapten diphenylcyclopropenone (DPC). This receptor was identified in a woman aged 40 to 55 with alopecia areata. Some clones in this sample may be carry-over from other donors' samples. This chain links TRBV9 with TRBJ2-7; possibly TRBD1 for D (6 bases). CDR3 loop: CASSVATGSSYEQYF. In nucleotides, the CDR3 is TGTGCCAGCAGCGTAGCTACAGGGAGCTCCTACGAGCAGTACTTC.